The 11 T cell receptor beta chains below all came from one sample that was sequenced in a study of cytomegalovirus exposure and HLA in healthy donors. PCR used 60 Vbeta primers and 13 Jbeta primers. Sequenced by immunoSEQ multiplex PCR; TCRdb stores in-frame clones only, minus some. The repertoire has 180,000 or so clones, roughly 10% of them found once; the top ten carry 1% to 1.5%. Sequencing input: PBMCs. These receptors were collected from a young woman in good health and CMV-seropositive.

This clone has just a few counts. The junction shows a germline mismatch at one end, possibly a read error. This chain connects TRBV5-1 to TRBJ2-7, with 9 bases fitting TRBD1. The CDR3 is 14 residues long. Germline CDR1 is SGHRS and CDR2 is YFSETQ. CDR3 DNA sequence: TGCGCCGGCAGCTTGATAACAGGGGGCGACGAGCAGTACTTC. It yields the protein CAGSLITGGDEQYF.

This clone was detected a few times. The V call is TRBV6-5, the J call TRBJ2-3, with D hard to call. Per the germline V gene, CDR1 is MNHEY and CDR2 is SVGAGI. With 4 bases removed from V and 2 bases from J, the gap between germline ends came to 10 bases. The CDR3 is 14 amino acids. Here the CDR3 reads CASSFELATDTQYF. The CDR3, as DNA: TGTGCCAGCAGTTTTGAACTTGCCACAGATACGCAGTATTTT.

The chain uses TRBV7-2 and TRBJ2-7, with a possible D match to TRBD2 (6 bases). Germline assignment: CDR1 SGHTA and CDR2 FQGNSA. The CDR3 runs 16 residues. V gave up 1 base and J gave up 3 bases, with 16 bases separating them. The CDR3 region is CASSLGLRAGNYEQYF. In DNA, the CDR3 is TGTGCCAGCAGCTTAGGTTTAAGGGCGGGAAACTACGAGCAGTACTTC.

J is TRBJ2-3 and V is TRBV2, with 14 bases matching TRBD2. The CDR3 runs 17 residues. Germline CDR1 and CDR2: SNHLY and FYNNEI. The V segment lost 10 bases and the J segment 5 bases; nucleotides outside the gene matches: 14. CDR3 region: CATLGRGLAGDIDTQYF. The CDR3, as DNA: TGTGCCACCCTCGGAAGGGGACTAGCGGGAGATATAGATACGCAGTATTTT. Full variable domain (outside the CDR3, taken from reference TRBV2 and TRBJ2-3): EPEVTQTPSHQVTQMGQEVILRCVPISNHLYFYWYRQILGQKVEFLVSFYNNEISEKSEIFDDQFSVERPDGSNFTLKIRSTKLEDSAMYFCATLGRGLAGDIDTQYFGPGTRLTVL.

V and J are TRBV5-6 and TRBJ2-7; 7 bases are shared with TRBD1. The CDR3 runs 13 residues. Trimming at V came to 0 bases and at J to 5 bases, leaving 2 bases not matched to a gene. Looked up from germline, CDR1 is SGHDT and CDR2 is YYEEEE. The CDR3 is CASSLEGADEQYF. Here the CDR3 DNA reads TGTGCCAGCAGCTTGGAGGGGGCTGACGAGCAGTACTTC.

This clone has more than one count but fewer than ten. The chain is built from TRBV7-8 and TRBJ1-1; weak D call: TRBD1 (6 bases). V shed 6 bases and J shed 5 bases, with 19 bases lying between them. This CDR3 spans 15 amino acids. The germline V gene has CDR1 SGHVS and CDR2 FQNEAQ. CDR3 coding DNA: TGTGCCAGCAGTAGACCCTTACAGGGTTGGACTGAAGCTTTCTTT. As protein: CASSRPLQGWTEAFF. The entire variable domain, with the rest obtained from reference TRBV7-8 and TRBJ1-1, is as follows: GAGVSQSPRYKVAKRGQDVALRCDPISGHVSLFWYQQALGQGPEFLTYFQNEAQLDKSGLPSDRFFAERPEGSVSTLKIQRTQQEDSAVYLCASSRPLQGWTEAFFGQGTRLTVV.

This chain joins TRBV5-1 and TRBJ2-1, with a possible D match to TRBD2 (5 bases). V lost 0 bases to trimming and J lost 7 bases, with 17 bases between them. Germline values: CDR1 SGHRS, CDR2 YFSETQ. The CDR3 runs to 16 residues. The CDR3, as DNA: TGCGCCAGCAGCTTGGCCACCGGGATAAGGCAAAATGAGCAGTTCTTC. Amino acids: CASSLATGIRQNEQFF.

This chain links TRBV7-2 with TRBJ2-1; 11 bases agree with TRBD2. Trimming at V came to 1 base and at J to 6 bases, leaving 5 bases not matched to a gene. Looked up from germline, CDR1 is SGHTA and CDR2 is FQGNSA. The CDR3 is made up of 16 amino acids. CDR3 amino acids: CASSLGDSGRVNEQFF. The CDR3 DNA sequence: TGTGCCAGCAGCTTAGGTGATAGCGGGAGGGTCAATGAGCAGTTCTTC.

The chain combines TRBV5-6 with TRBJ1-1, with D hard to call. This CDR3 spans 16 amino acids. CDR1 is SGHDT, CDR2 YYEEEE, per germline. V was shortened by 5 bases and J by 5 bases, with 22 bases between the two germline ends. CDR3 sequence reads: CASSEMAGTKVTEAFF. The DNA for the CDR3 is TGTGCCAGCAGTGAGATGGCAGGCACGAAGGTAACTGAAGCTTTCTTT.

This clone was observed a handful of times. The chain uses TRBV13 and TRBJ2-3; 8 bases align to TRBD2. The V gene end was trimmed by 8 bases and the J gene end by 5 bases; junction bases not matched to a gene: 9. CDR3 length: 14 amino acids. Germline CDR1 PRHDT, CDR2 FYEKMQ (reference sequence). CDR3 nucleotides: TGTGCCAGCTCCCTTCTAGCGGGTATAGATACGCAGTATTTT. Translating gives CASSLLAGIDTQYF. The full variable domain, with the rest looked up from reference TRBV13 and TRBJ2-3, is AAGVIQSPRHLIKEKRETATLKCYPIPRHDTVYWYQQGPGQDPQFLISFYEKMQSDKGSIPDRFSAQQFSDYHSELNMSSLELGDSALYFCASSLLAGIDTQYFGPGTRLTVL.

V gene TRBV5-1 combines with J gene TRBJ2-7, with D perhaps TRBD2 (5 bases). Germline assignment: CDR1 SGHRS and CDR2 YFSETQ. Trimming left V 0 bases short and J 2 bases short, with 12 bases between. The CDR3 is 15 amino acids. The CDR3 nucleotides read TGCGCCAGCAGCTTGGCCGGTGGGGAGACCTACGAGCAGTACTTC. Translating gives CASSLAGGETYEQYF.